This is a list of T cell receptor beta chains from one sample in a study of control samples from healthy donors and cancer patients. Assay: immunoSEQ multiplex PCR; the TCRdb copy retains only in-frame clones and omits some. The profile covers approximately 140,000 clones, with about nine tenths appearing a single time and about 10% taken by the ten largest. What was sequenced was blood. The receptors here all came from a man aged 30-40 years in good health. The CDR3 runs from the conserved cysteine through the conserved F or W. A D gene is named only where the DNA matches it firmly. Some rows mark clone size as missing; the rest say once, few, many or name a class of expanded clone.

V gene	clone size	D gene	J gene	CDR3 DNA	CDR3 protein
TRBV6-1	.	TRBD1	TRBJ1-5	TGTGCCAGCAGTGAAAATGAGGGGGCTCAGCCCCAGCATTTT	CASSENEGAQPQHF
TRBV4-2	once	TRBD2	TRBJ2-5	TGTGCCAGCAGCCAAGATGCGGGACTAGGTGGGACCCAGTACTTC	CASSQDAGLGGTQYF
TRBV23-1	.	.	TRBJ1-6	TGCGCCAGCAGTTCCGGGACGGAGGATTCACCCCTCCACTTT	CASSSGTEDSPLHF
TRBV3-1/TRBV3-2	once	.	TRBJ2-7	TGTGCCAGCAGCCAAACGACAGGCATCTCCTACGAGCAGTACTTC	CASSQTTGISYEQYF
TRBV18	.	.	TRBJ2-1	TGTGCCAGCTCACCAAAAGGACCGTACAATGAGCAGTTCTTC	CASSPKGPYNEQFF
TRBV27	.	.	TRBJ2-7	TGTGCCAGCAGTTTATCGCTGTACTACGAGCAGTACTTC	CASSLSLYYEQYF
TRBV6-5	.	TRBD1	TRBJ1-2	TGTGCCAGCAGTTACGTCGGGACAGCACCTGTTGGCTACACCTTC	CASSYVGTAPVGYTF
TRBV18	.	.	TRBJ1-3	TGTGCCAGCTCACCCGCTCGAATTGGGGACACCATATATTTT	CASSPARIGDTIYF
TRBV11-2	.	.	TRBJ2-1	TGTGCCAGCAGCTTACGGGTAGATGAGCAGTTCTTC	CASSLRVDEQFF
TRBV6-6	.	.	TRBJ1-5	TGTGCCAGCAGTAGATCGTTGACGGTCGATAGCAATCAGCCCCAGCATTTT	CASSRSLTVDSNQPQHF
TRBV28	.	.	TRBJ1-5	TGTGCCAGCAGTTTTATATGGCATGAAGAAAGGAGCAATCAGCCCCAGCATTTT	CASSFIWHEERSNQPQHF
TRBV9	.	TRBD2	TRBJ2-1	TGTGCCAGCAGCGTAGAACTAGCGCTCTACAATGAGCAGTTCTTC	CASSVELALYNEQFF
TRBV6-5	.	TRBD1	TRBJ2-7	TGTGCCAGCAGGGGTTTGACAGGGTTTCTCGACGAGCAGTACTTC	CASRGLTGFLDEQYF
TRBV19	.	.	TRBJ1-1	TGTGCCGCCCGCTCTGGGGACAAGAACACTGAAGCTTTCTTT	CAARSGDKNTEAFF
TRBV2	.	.	TRBJ2-2	TGTGCCAGCAAGTCCCTTACGAACACCGGGGAGCTGTTTTTT	CASKSLTNTGELFF
TRBV28	.	TRBD1	TRBJ1-2	TGTGCCAGCAGTCACCGACAGGGTACTAACTATGGCTACACCTTC	CASSHRQGTNYGYTF
TRBV2	.	.	TRBJ2-3	TGTGCCAGCAGTGATTCCGCCACCTCATTCACAGATACGCAGTATTTT	CASSDSATSFTDTQYF
TRBV6-5	.	TRBD1	TRBJ2-3	TGTGCCAGCAGCAGACAGGGCGCTAATATAGATACGCAGTATTTT	CASSRQGANIDTQYF
TRBV7-6	once	TRBD2	TRBJ2-2	TGTGCCAGCAGCTCGGGACTAGAGGGGAACACCGGGGAGCTGTTTTTT	CASSSGLEGNTGELFF
TRBV12-5	.	.	TRBJ1-2	TGTGCTAGTGGTTCCCCTAAGGGCCATGGCTACACCTTC	CASGSPKGHGYTF
TRBV7-8	.	TRBD1	TRBJ1-3	TGTGCCAGCAGCTCAAATACAGGGGCTGGAAACACCATATATTTT	CASSSNTGAGNTIYF
TRBV6-1	.	.	TRBJ1-2	TGTGCCAGCAGTGAAGCATCGGCTTTCTATGGCTACACCTTC	CASSEASAFYGYTF
TRBV28	.	.	TRBJ2-3	TGTGCCAGCACGCCCGGTATGATACGGGACACAGATACGCAGTATTTT	CASTPGMIRDTDTQYF
TRBV19	once	TRBD1	TRBJ1-1	TGTGCCAGTAGTTCCGAGGGAGGCAGGGGGATGAACACTGAAGCTTTCTTT	CASSSEGGRGMNTEAFF
TRBV6-2/TRBV6-3	.	TRBD1	TRBJ1-1	TGTGCCAGCAGCTCGGGACAGGGGGCAGGGACTGAAGCTTTCTTT	CASSSGQGAGTEAFF
TRBV9	once	.	TRBJ1-1	TGTGCCAGCAGCGCGCACATCAACCTGAACACTGAAGCTTTCTTT	CASSAHINLNTEAFF
TRBV11-3	.	.	TRBJ2-1	TGTGCCAGCAGTACCGCGGGGGCTGAGCAGTTCTTC	CASSTAGAEQFF
TRBV19	.	TRBD1	TRBJ1-2	TGTGCCAGTAGTATAGCAGGGGGCGGATTCTATGGCTACACCTTC	CASSIAGGGFYGYTF
TRBV5-6	few	.	TRBJ2-7	TGTGCCAGCAGATCCACTGGGGGATCGGCCGAGCAGTACTTC	CASRSTGGSAEQYF
TRBV19	.	.	TRBJ2-6	TGTGCCAGTAGTCCCTCCTCTGGGGCCAACGTCCTGACTTTC	CASSPSSGANVLTF
TRBV5-5	.	.	TRBJ1-3	TGTGCCAGCAGCTTCAGGGGAGCTGGAAACACCATATATTTT	CASSFRGAGNTIYF
TRBV7-8	.	.	TRBJ1-1	TGTGCCAGCAGCTTACGGGCGGAGAACACTGAAGCTTTCTTT	CASSLRAENTEAFF
TRBV28	.	TRBD2	TRBJ2-5	TGTGCCAGCAGTTCACTAACCGGGACTAGCGGGAGCTCAGGTTTTGAGACCCAGTACTTC	CASSSLTGTSGSSGFETQYF
TRBV2	once	.	TRBJ1-2	TGTGCCAGCAGTGAACAGGGTAGGGATGGCTACACCTTC	CASSEQGRDGYTF
TRBV9	.	TRBD2	TRBJ2-1	TGTGCCAGCAGCGTAGTTGGTAGCGGGGCAGGTGGAAATGAGCAGTTCTTC	CASSVVGSGAGGNEQFF
TRBV7-6	.	.	TRBJ2-3	TGTGCCAGCTACCTAGTATATACCTCCCGAGGTGCAGATACGCAGTATTTT	CASYLVYTSRGADTQYF
TRBV30	.	.	TRBJ1-2	TGTGCCTCCTCTCGGGCTTTTAACTATGGCTACACCTTC	CASSRAFNYGYTF
TRBV29-1	.	.	TRBJ1-2	TGCAGCGTTGTCATCGCGGACAGCCTTTATGGCTACACCTTC	CSVVIADSLYGYTF
TRBV11-3	.	.	TRBJ2-1	TGTGCCAGCAGCCTCTCAGGCAATGAGCAGTTCTTC	CASSLSGNEQFF
TRBV13	.	TRBD1	TRBJ1-4	TGTGCCAGCAGCTTAGTTGGGACAGGCGACGAAAAACTGTTTTTT	CASSLVGTGDEKLFF
TRBV3-1/TRBV3-2	.	.	TRBJ1-5	TGTGCCAGCAGCCAAGGGGTGGTCGTTCAGCCCCAGCATTTT	CASSQGVVVQPQHF
TRBV5-1	.	.	TRBJ2-2	TGCGCCAGCAGCTTGGGGGCTAGAAACACCGGGGAGCTGTTTTTT	CASSLGARNTGELFF
TRBV6-2/TRBV6-3	.	.	TRBJ1-2	TGTGCCAGCAGTTCCGCCGACAGGAACTATGGCTACACCTTC	CASSSADRNYGYTF